This TCR beta chain was recorded in a study of cytomegalovirus exposure and HLA in healthy donors. Study overall: Unique TCR beta sequences numbering fewer than 130 million came from some 200 million T cells in an earlier analysis. Falling in the Caucasian-associated ancestry cluster were roughly 80% of 398 genotyped donors.

Study-level findings and limits: Cytomegalovirus-associated TCR beta chains were listed, numbering 164.

CDR1 is MNHEY, CDR2 SVGAGI, per germline. Between the trimmed V and J ends, which lost 7 bases and 2 bases, there was a span of 12 bases. This CDR3 comprises 13 residues. 13 Jbeta primers and 60 Vbeta primers were used for the PCR. Sequenced by immunoSEQ multiplex PCR; TCRdb stores in-frame clones only, minus some. The sample includes approximately 110,000 clones. Notes on this clone: Its matching antigen is unknown.

The chain carries TRBV6-5 and TRBJ2-7, with D possibly matching TRBD2 (5 bases). The specimen sequenced was PBMCs. This receptor was taken from a man aged 40-55 years in good health and CMV-seronegative. The CDR3 DNA is TGTGCCAGCAAGCGGCCGAGTACCTACGAGCAGTACTTC. This encodes CASKRPSTYEQYF.